The sequence of this T cell receptor (beta chain) was determined in a study of blood T cells in healthy people across ages. The second PCR ran about 6 to 12 cycles with a sample-barcoded 5' primer and J-beta primers. TCRdb reanalysed the 5' RACE reads using MiXCR and keeps one entry per CDR3 protein. The profile covers about a million distinct CDR3 sequences, with around two fifths appearing a single time and over 10% taken by the ten largest. Whole-study findings and limits: A greater number of naive CD4+ cells and higher diversity distinguished long-lived donors from aged donors. Per million T cells, the diversity of TCR beta decreased roughly linearly as age advanced.

The CDR3 has 16 amino acids. V lost 6 bases and J 0 bases, leaving 17 bases between the germline ends. With regard to this clonotype: As yet, its antigen is unknown.

The V call is TRBV12-3 or TRBV12-4, the J call TRBJ1-2, with a weak D call TRBD1 (5 bases). The receptor's source is a man younger than 30 in good health. The sample consisted of blood. The CDR3 protein is CASSSSSVTANYGYTF. The CDR3, as DNA: TGTGCCAGCAGCTCCTCATCGGTGACAGCTAACTATGGCTACACCTTC.